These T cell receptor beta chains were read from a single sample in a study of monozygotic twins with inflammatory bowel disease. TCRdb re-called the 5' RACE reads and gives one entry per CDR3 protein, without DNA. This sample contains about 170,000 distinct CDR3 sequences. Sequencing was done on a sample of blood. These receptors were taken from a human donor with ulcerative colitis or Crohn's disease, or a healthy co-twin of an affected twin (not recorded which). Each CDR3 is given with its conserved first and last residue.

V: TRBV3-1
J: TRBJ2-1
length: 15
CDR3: CVSSDKRISLDEQFF

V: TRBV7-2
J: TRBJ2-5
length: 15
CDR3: CASSTAGRYQETQYF

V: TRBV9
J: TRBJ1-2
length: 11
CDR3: CASRGDPGYIF

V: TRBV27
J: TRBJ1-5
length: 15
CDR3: CASRMGQRSNQPQHF

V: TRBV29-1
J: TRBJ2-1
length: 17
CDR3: CSVEDRKNTFPYNEQFF

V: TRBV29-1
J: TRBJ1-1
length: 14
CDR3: CSVELRGPNTEAFF

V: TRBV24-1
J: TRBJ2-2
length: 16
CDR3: CATSDLDRGQGGELFF

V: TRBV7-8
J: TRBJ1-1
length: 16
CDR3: CASSPSWALGGTEAFF

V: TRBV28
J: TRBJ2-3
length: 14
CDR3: CDLSPGGSIDTQYF

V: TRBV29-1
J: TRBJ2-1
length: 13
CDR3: CSVRRTGGYEQFF

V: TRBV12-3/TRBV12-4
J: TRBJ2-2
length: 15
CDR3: CASSYSGRSTGELFF

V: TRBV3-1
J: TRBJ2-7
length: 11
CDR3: CASSQEREQYF

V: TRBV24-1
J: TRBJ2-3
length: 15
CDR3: CATSGGQGARDTQYF

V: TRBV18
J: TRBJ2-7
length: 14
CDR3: CASSPNPRTYEQYF

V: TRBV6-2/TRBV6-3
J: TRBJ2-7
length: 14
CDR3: CASSSGTRNYEQYF

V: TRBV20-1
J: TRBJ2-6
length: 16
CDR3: CSAISGSSSGANVLTF

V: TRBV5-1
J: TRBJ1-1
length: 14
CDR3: CASSSQGRNTEAFF

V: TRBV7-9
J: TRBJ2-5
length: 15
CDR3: CASSLDGAGEETQYF

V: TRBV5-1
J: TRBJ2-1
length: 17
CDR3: CASSRSGLAGPYNEQFF

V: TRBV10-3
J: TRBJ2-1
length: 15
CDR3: CAISESGGGYNEQFF

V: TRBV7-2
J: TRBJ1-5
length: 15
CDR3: CASSLARGAGQPQHF

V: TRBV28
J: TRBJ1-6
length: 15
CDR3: CASSEYTSADGLLHF

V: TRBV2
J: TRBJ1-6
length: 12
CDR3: CASISYNSPLHF

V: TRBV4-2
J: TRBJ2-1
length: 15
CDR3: CASSQDLAKYNEQFF

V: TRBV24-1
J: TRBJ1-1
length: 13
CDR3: CATSLDGFTEAFF

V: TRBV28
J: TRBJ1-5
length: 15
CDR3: CASSLAHFFDQPQHF

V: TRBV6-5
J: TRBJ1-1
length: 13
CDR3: CASRATGITEAFF